This T cell receptor beta chain was profiled in a study of shared clonotypes between healthy human individuals. Study context: The composition of the donors was two women and three men aged 18 to 49. There were three CD4 naive, three CD4 memory, two CD8 naive and one CD8 memory plates per donor.

After removal of 0 bases from V and 8 bases from J, the junction contained 11 bases not matched to a gene. CDR1 and CDR2 (germline): GTSNPN, SVGIG (reference sequence). The CDR3 covers 16 residues. Original analysis: ImmunoSEQ supplied junction-only sequences lacking quality scores, so filtering was different. This table comes from immunoSEQ multiplex PCR, and its TCRdb copy is limited to in-frame clones, with some not included. D and trimming were read from the DNA, whereas the V and J calls and clone size are those reported in that table. Among approximately 2,000,000 clones listed, about 94% were seen once. Cells designated naive CD8 were CD45RO-negative and were positively selected for CCR7, with terminally differentiated effector memory CD45RA+ cells excluded.

This TCR was recovered from a man younger than 30 in good health. Some clones in this sample may be carry-over from other donors' samples. The sample taken for sequencing was naive CD8+ T cells from PBMCs. The chain carries TRBV30 and TRBJ2-2; TRBD1 matches at 8 bases. CDR3: CAWSVPGGGFTGELFF. The CDR3 DNA follows: TGTGCCTGGAGTGTACCAGGGGGCGGTTTCACTGGGGAGCTGTTTTTT.